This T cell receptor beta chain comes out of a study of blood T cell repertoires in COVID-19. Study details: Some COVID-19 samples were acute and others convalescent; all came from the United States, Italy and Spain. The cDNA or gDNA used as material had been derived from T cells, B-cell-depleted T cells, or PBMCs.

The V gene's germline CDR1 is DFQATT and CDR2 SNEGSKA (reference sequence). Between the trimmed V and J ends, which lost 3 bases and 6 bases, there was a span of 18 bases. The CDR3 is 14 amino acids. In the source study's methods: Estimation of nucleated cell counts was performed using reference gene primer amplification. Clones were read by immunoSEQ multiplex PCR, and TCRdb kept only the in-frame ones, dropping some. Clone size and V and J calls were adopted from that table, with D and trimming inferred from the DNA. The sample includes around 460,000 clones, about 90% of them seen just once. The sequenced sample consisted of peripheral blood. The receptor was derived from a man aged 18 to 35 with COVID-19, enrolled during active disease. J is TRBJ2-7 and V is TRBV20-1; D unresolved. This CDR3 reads CSASGYALPGEQYF. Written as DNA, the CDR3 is TGCAGTGCTAGTGGGTACGCACTCCCAGGCGAGCAGTACTTC.